These T cell receptor beta chains were read from a single sample in a study of cytomegalovirus exposure and HLA in healthy donors. Libraries were prepared by immunoSEQ multiplex PCR; TCRdb keeps only in-frame clonotypes and omits some of them. The sample holds roughly 130,000 clones, around nine tenths seen once. The sequencing sample was made of PBMCs. The receptors derive from a man aged 25-40 years in good health and CMV-seronegative. The CDR3 runs from the conserved cysteine through the conserved F or W. The order of the fields is D gene, V gene, clone size, J gene, CDR3 DNA, CDR3 protein. D genes are given only for firm matches. The size of a clone is reported for some rows only, either as once, few or many, or as a class for expanded clones.

TRBD1	TRBV10-3	.	TRBJ2-3	TGTGCCATCAGCTCCGGGACAGGGAAGATCACAGATACGCAGTATTTT	CAISSGTGKITDTQYF
TRBD1	TRBV5-6	.	TRBJ1-2	TGTGCCAGCAGCTCGGGACAGTTGAGGTGGTATGGCTACACCTTC	CASSSGQLRWYGYTF
TRBD1	TRBV7-2	.	TRBJ2-7	TGTGCCAGCAGCTTAGGCCCTGGACAGGGCGGAGAGCAGTACTTC	CASSLGPGQGGEQYF
TRBD2	TRBV13	.	TRBJ2-1	TGTGCCAGCAGCCTCAGCGGGGGGGGCAGGTACAATGAGCAGTTCTTC	CASSLSGGGRYNEQFF
TRBD2	TRBV18	once	TRBJ2-1	TGTGCCAGCTCACCACCGGGCGCGGGGGGCCTGTCAAGTGAGCAGTTCTTC	CASSPPGAGGLSSEQFF
.	TRBV5-6	.	TRBJ1-1	TGTGCCAGCAGCGTAAGGAGGTTTAGGACTGAAGCTTTCTTT	CASSVRRFRTEAFF
TRBD1	TRBV19	.	TRBJ1-5	TGTGCCAGTAGCCGTACGAGGGACAGGGGTCCCACGGTGGGTCAGCCCCAGCATTTT	CASSRTRDRGPTVGQPQHF
TRBD1	TRBV19	.	TRBJ1-4	TGTGCCAGTAGTAACAGGGGGTTTGAAAAACTGTTTTTT	CASSNRGFEKLFF
.	TRBV9	.	TRBJ2-2	TGTGCCAGCAGCGTAGCTCTCACCCAGGCTGGGGAGCTGTTTTTT	CASSVALTQAGELFF
TRBD1	TRBV5-1	.	TRBJ1-4	TGCGCCAGCAGCTTGACGTCAGGACAGGGAGGCGAAAAACTGTTTTTT	CASSLTSGQGGEKLFF
.	TRBV7-9	.	TRBJ1-5	TGTGCCAGCAGCCCTGAGGGACAGCCCCAGCATTTT	CASSPEGQPQHF
.	TRBV7-6	.	TRBJ2-7	TGTGCCAGCAGCTTAACAGGGATCTACGAGCAGTACTTC	CASSLTGIYEQYF
.	TRBV28	.	TRBJ2-7	TGTGCCAGCAGTTTGCCCCAATTAGAAGAGCAGTACTTC	CASSLPQLEEQYF
.	TRBV7-9	.	TRBJ2-2	TGTGCCAGCAGCTTAGAATCCGGGGTTGGCACCGGGGAGCTGTTTTTT	CASSLESGVGTGELFF
TRBD1	TRBV29-1	.	TRBJ1-6	TGCAGCGTTGGGGACAGGGAGAATTCACCCCTCCACTTT	CSVGDRENSPLHF
.	TRBV27	.	TRBJ2-7	TGTGCCAGCGCCTCTTTGGCCTCCTACGAGCAGTACTTC	CASASLASYEQYF
.	TRBV2	.	TRBJ1-1	TGTGCCAGCAGTGAAGCGCGAAGTTTGAACACTGAAGCTTTCTTT	CASSEARSLNTEAFF
.	TRBV29-1	.	TRBJ2-7	TGCAGCGTTGTAGCCAGGGCAGGGAAGACCTACGAGCAGTACTTC	CSVVARAGKTYEQYF
.	TRBV4-3	.	TRBJ1-2	TGCGCCAGCAGCCAATGGCAACGGGGGAACTATGGCTACACCTTC	CASSQWQRGNYGYTF
.	TRBV19	.	TRBJ2-5	TGTGCCAGTAGTACGGTAGTCCAAGAGACCCAGTACTTC	CASSTVVQETQYF
.	TRBV4-2	.	TRBJ1-4	TGTGCCAGCAGCCAAGTAGAGGGAGTGGGCGAAAAACTGTTTTTT	CASSQVEGVGEKLFF
TRBD1	TRBV7-9	.	TRBJ2-4	TGTGCCAGCAGCCACGGGACAGACCTAGCCAAAAACATTCAGTACTTC	CASSHGTDLAKNIQYF
.	TRBV9	.	TRBJ2-1	TGTGCCAGCAGCTTTGGCCAGTTCTTC	CASSFGQFF
TRBD2	TRBV9	.	TRBJ2-3	TGTGCCAGCAGCGTAGGGGGAGGCGGGGGAGGAATTAGTACGCAGTATTTT	CASSVGGGGGGISTQYF
.	TRBV7-3	.	TRBJ2-1	TGTGCCAGCAGCTTCCGTATTGGGCGCTCCTACAATGAGCAGTTCTTC	CASSFRIGRSYNEQFF
TRBD1	TRBV19	once	TRBJ1-1	TGTGCCAGTAGTACGCGAGGGGGCTGGGCTGAAGCTTTCTTT	CASSTRGGWAEAFF
TRBD2	TRBV4-3	.	TRBJ2-2	TGCGCCAGCAGCCAAGATCTCCCTAGCGGGGGAAGCGGGGAGCTGTTTTTT	CASSQDLPSGGSGELFF
.	TRBV18	.	TRBJ1-1	TGTGCCAGCTCACCACGCGGGGCTGCAATGAACACTGAAGCTTTCTTT	CASSPRGAAMNTEAFF
TRBD1	TRBV6-1	once	TRBJ1-1	TGTGCCAGCAGTACCCGACAGGGGGTCACTGAAGCTTTCTTT	CASSTRQGVTEAFF
TRBD1	TRBV4-2	.	TRBJ2-7	TGTGCCAGCAGCCGGAACAGGGGATACGAGCAGTACTTC	CASSRNRGYEQYF
TRBD1	TRBV7-8	.	TRBJ1-5	TGTGCCAGCACTATTGGGACAGGCAGCAATCAGCCCCAGCATTTT	CASTIGTGSNQPQHF
.	TRBV28	.	TRBJ1-4	TGTGCCAGCAGTTTTTATATCAAGGGGCGAGGTGAAAAACTGTTTTTT	CASSFYIKGRGEKLFF
.	TRBV2	few	TRBJ1-2	TGTGCCAGCATCCCTGGTAGTGGCAGGGGCGACTATGGCTACACCTTC	CASIPGSGRGDYGYTF
TRBD1	TRBV7-2	.	TRBJ1-5	TGTGCCAGCAGCCTCACCGGGACAGAAGGGAATCAGCCCCAGCATTTT	CASSLTGTEGNQPQHF
.	TRBV2	.	TRBJ2-7	TGTGCCAGCAGTGAAATCCTCAGGGCTTACGAGCAGTACTTC	CASSEILRAYEQYF
TRBD2	TRBV4-1	once	TRBJ2-7	TGCGCCAGCAGCCAGCAAAGCGGGGGAAACTACGAGCAGTACTTC	CASSQQSGGNYEQYF
.	TRBV27	.	TRBJ2-1	TGTGCCAGCAGTTTATTGGGGGCCCTGCGGGCCAATGAGCAGTTCTTC	CASSLLGALRANEQFF
TRBD1	TRBV7-9	.	TRBJ1-4	TGTGCCAGCAGCTTAGACAGGGGAATTAATGAAAAACTGTTTTTT	CASSLDRGINEKLFF
TRBD1	TRBV12-5	.	TRBJ2-7	TGTGCTAGTGGTTTCTCCCCCGGTGTGGGACAGGGGCCGTACGAGCAGTACTTC	CASGFSPGVGQGPYEQYF
TRBD1	TRBV19	.	TRBJ1-2	TGTGCCAGTAGTCCACAAACAGGGGGCGGCGGCTATGGCTACACCTTC	CASSPQTGGGGYGYTF
TRBD1	TRBV27	.	TRBJ1-2	TGTGCCAGCAGTGGGACCCAGACAGGGTACTATGGCTACACCTTC	CASSGTQTGYYGYTF
TRBD1	TRBV7-9	.	TRBJ1-2	TGTGCCAGCAGCTTGACGGGACAGGCGAACTATGGCTACACCTTC	CASSLTGQANYGYTF
.	TRBV16	.	TRBJ1-3	TGTGCCAGCAGACGCCGCAGGGTGGAGGGAAACACCATATATTTT	CASRRRRVEGNTIYF
.	TRBV7-9	few	TRBJ1-1	TGTGCCAGCAGCCACAGGACACGAATGAACACTGAAGCTTTCTTT	CASSHRTRMNTEAFF
TRBD2	TRBV5-8	.	TRBJ2-1	TGTGCCAGCAGCCCTAGCGGGGGGAGGAATGAGCAGTTCTTC	CASSPSGGRNEQFF